The 10 T cell receptor beta chains reported below all come from one sample, sequenced in a study of Graves' ophthalmopathy and Graves' hyperthyroidism. Transcripts of RNA were the source for amplifying TCR beta CDR3 regions. HTBI primers were employed in first-round RT-PCR, then a second-round multiplex PCR followed. TCRdb used MiXCR to reprocess the multiplex PCR reads, holding one entry per CDR3 protein. The profile covers 650,000 to 900,000 distinct CDR3 sequences, with 40% appearing a single time and about 40% taken by the ten largest. The sample comprised peripheral blood. The source is an adult man with Graves' ophthalmopathy.

The chain combines TRBV25-1 with TRBJ1-4, with D maybe TRBD1 (5 bases). Germline CDR1 and CDR2: MGHDK and SYGVNS. V lost 3 bases, J lost 0 bases, and 14 bases lay in between. The CDR3 extends over 17 amino acids. The CDR3 spells CASSDRQGHATNEKLFF. The CDR3 DNA sequence: TGTGCCAGCAGTGATCGCCAGGGTCATGCAACTAATGAAAAACTGTTTTTT. Based on the CDR3 plus reference TRBV25-1 and TRBJ1-4, the full variable domain is EADIYQTPRYLVIGTGKKITLECSQTMGHDKMYWYQQDPGMELHLIHYSYGVNSTEKGDLSSESTVSRIRTEHFPLTLESARPSHTSQYLCASSDRQGHATNEKLFFGSGTQLSVL.

With respect to this clonotype: This may come from a read error, since a much larger clone is one base off. V and J are TRBV5-5 and TRBJ2-7; 11 bases match TRBD2. Germline V gives CDR1 SGHKS, CDR2 YYEKEE (reference sequence). V gave up 6 bases and J gave up 5 bases; unmatched junction bases: 7. The CDR3 consists of 14 residues. CDR3 region: CASNSKTSGNEQYF. The CDR3 bases are TGTGCCAGCAACTCGAAGACTAGCGGGAACGAGCAGTACTTC.

This clonotype was picked up many times. This sequence joins TRBV7-2 and TRBJ1-3; D uncertain. This CDR3 has 15 residues. Germline V lookup: CDR1 SGHTA, CDR2 FQGNSA. V lost 5 bases to trimming and J lost 2 bases, with 13 bases between them. The CDR3 DNA sequence: TGTGCCAGCAGCCGCCCCTCGGGTACTGGAAACACCATATATTTT. Residues: CASSRPSGTGNTIYF.

This chain links TRBV29-1 with TRBJ2-2; D gene unclear. Trimming stripped 8 bases from V and 6 bases from J, with 16 bases between. CDR1 and CDR2 (germline): SQVTM, ANQGSEA. There are 13 residues in the CDR3. This chain's CDR3 is CSQMVAVSGELFF. The CDR3 DNA sequence: TGCAGCCAGATGGTAGCAGTTTCCGGGGAGCTGTTTTTT.

This chain connects TRBV29-1 to TRBJ1-2, with a weak D call TRBD1 (6 bases). V was cut by 5 bases and J by 10 bases, with 23 bases left in between. This CDR3 has 14 residues. Germline assignment: CDR1 SQVTM and CDR2 ANQGSEA. The chain's CDR3 is CSVYTGSGYSDYTF. The DNA of the CDR3 is TGCAGCGTTTACACAGGGAGTGGCTACAGTGACTACACCTTC.

This clonotype was seen a handful of times. V gene TRBV7-8 combines with J gene TRBJ2-7, with D possibly called TRBD1 or TRBD2 (6 bases each). CDR1 is SGHVS, CDR2 FQNEAQ, per germline. Trimming shortened V by 5 bases and J by 7 bases, and 21 bases separated the two germline ends. The CDR3 sequence is 15 residues long. The CDR3 DNA follows: TGTGCCAGCAGCCAAAACGGGGGCGGATTCTGGGAGCAGTACTTC. This sequence encodes CASSQNGGGFWEQYF.

This clonotype occurred many times. One end of the junction is discordant with germline, which a read error may explain. V and J are TRBV10-3 and TRBJ1-1, with D perhaps TRBD1 (6 bases). The germline V gene encodes CDR1 ENHRY and CDR2 SYGVKD. The CDR3 sequence is 12 residues long. The CDR3: CASSTGHLEAFF. The CDR3 region has the DNA TGTGCCAGCAGTACGGGACACCTTGAAGCTTTCTTT.

This clonotype came up a few times. J is TRBJ2-2 and V is TRBV19; D might be TRBD2 (5 bases). The V gene lost 3 bases and the J gene lost 6 bases, with 8 bases spanning the gap. Germline lookup yields CDR1 LNHDA and CDR2 SQIVND (reference sequence). The CDR3 is 13 residues long. CDR3 sequence (DNA): TGTGCCAGTAGTATGAGCGGCTCCGGGGAGCTGTTTTTT. Protein: CASSMSGSGELFF. Drawing the rest from reference TRBV19 and TRBJ2-2, the complete variable domain is DGGITQSPKYLFRKEGQNVTLSCEQNLNHDAMYWYRQDPGQGLRLIYYSQIVNDFQKGDIAEGYSVSREKKESFPLTVTSAQKNPTAFYLCASSMSGSGELFFGEGSRLTVL.

Only a few counts were recorded for this clonotype. The chain recombines TRBV19 with TRBJ2-2; D remains unclear. Trimming pared 6 bases from V and 6 bases from J, leaving 11 bases between. The length of the CDR3 is 13 residues. Germline V gene sequence: CDR1 LNHDA, CDR2 SQIVND (reference sequence). CDR3 nucleotides: TGTGCCAGTAGCCAGACTTATCCCGGGGAGCTGTTTTTT. This translates into CASSQTYPGELFF. Filled out from reference TRBV19 and TRBJ2-2, the complete variable domain reads DGGITQSPKYLFRKEGQNVTLSCEQNLNHDAMYWYRQDPGQGLRLIYYSQIVNDFQKGDIAEGYSVSREKKESFPLTVTSAQKNPTAFYLCASSQTYPGELFFGEGSRLTVL.

The chain joins TRBV7-2 to TRBJ2-5, with no clear D. The CDR3 is 13 amino acids. V was shortened by 5 bases and J by 5 bases, with 12 bases between the two germline ends. Germline V gives CDR1 SGHTA, CDR2 FQGNSA. CDR3 DNA sequence: TGTGCCAGCAGCCAAGGACGGAATGAGACCCAGTACTTC. The encoded protein is CASSQGRNETQYF.